The clone carrying this T cell receptor (beta chain) was detected only a few times. What it recognizes is unknown. Method: immunoSEQ multiplex PCR; TCRdb's copy keeps in-frame clones and lacks some. This sample has 100,000 to 150,000 clones, with 70% to 90% found just once. Researchers grouped second doses given at about 4 or about 12 weeks into one pool. The data belong to a study of T cell responses to AZD1222 COVID-19 vaccine. Overall study results and limits: Donors skewed white British and female; clonal diversity was possibly underestimated. Spike was spanned by vaccine-associated CD4 TCRs, which were dominant at 160-218 and 743-854. Spike-specific TCR breadth rose after two AZD1222 doses, and depth rose as well.

CDR3 size: 12 residues. V was clipped by 5 bases and J by 4 bases, with 7 bases between them. Germline CDR1 reads SEHNR; CDR2 reads FQNEAQ (reference sequence). This clonotype was obtained from an adult who received the AZD1222 COVID-19 vaccine. Sequences were derived from peripheral blood, sampled 28 days after the second AZD1222 dose. The chain has TRBV7-9 and TRBJ2-3, with D perhaps TRBD2 (5 bases). The CDR3 nucleotides are TGTGCCAGCAGCGAGGGATCAGATACGCAGTATTTT. Protein product: CASSEGSDTQYF. The full variable domain, with the rest looked up from reference TRBV7-9 and TRBJ2-3, is DTGVSQNPRHKITKRGQNVTFRCDPISEHNRLYWYRQTLGQGPEFLTYFQNEAQLEKSRLLSDRFSAERPKGSFSTLEIQRTEQGDSAMYLCASSEGSDTQYFGPGTRLTVL.